This T cell receptor (beta chain) was profiled in a study of vaccination effects on CD4 cells after COVID-19. The table came from immunoSEQ multiplex PCR; TCRdb's copy has only in-frame clones and leaves some out. This table has roughly 30,000 clones, approximately 71% appearing once. Sequencing was preceded by expansion of antigen-specific CD4+ T cells with viral peptide pools in the ViraFEST assay. The culture ran for roughly ten days before CD4+ T cells were isolated. The cohort was immunized with two doses of either the BNT162b2 or mRNA-1273 vaccine. Some 2 million PBMC were placed in each well, which was supplemented with 10 IU/ml IL-2 and roughly 10 ug/ml peptides. Germline CDR1 SGHRS, CDR2 YFSETQ. The CDR3 has 14 amino acids. V lost 2 bases to trimming and J lost 0 bases, with 6 bases between them. This clone was detected only a few times. The antigen is not known.

The chain joins TRBV5-1 to TRBJ1-3; D is uncertain. Sequencing used CD4+ T cells from PBMCs cultured with HCoV-NL63 spike peptides, obtained after COVID-19 vaccination. The TCR comes from a human donor who received a COVID-19 vaccine. The CDR3 region has the DNA TGCGCCAGCAGCTTTTCGGACTCTGGAAACACCATATATTTT. Translated, it gives CASSFSDSGNTIYF.